Here is one TCR beta chain with its context. Sequenced by immunoSEQ multiplex PCR; TCRdb stores in-frame clones only, minus some. Found here are more than 95,000 clones, around 95% of them singletons; the top ten hold less than 2%. This sample is drawn from a study of cytomegalovirus exposure and HLA in healthy donors. The CDR3 runs 15 residues. The V gene's germline CDR1 is SQVTM and CDR2 ANQGSEA. V was trimmed by 2 bases and J by 2 bases, leaving 13 bases between them. This TCR was sampled from a man younger than 35 in good health and CMV-seronegative. The chain employs TRBV29-1 and TRBJ2-1; D is possibly TRBD2 (6 bases). Source material: PBMCs. In DNA form, the CDR3 reads TGCAGCGTTGAACACCCTAGCGACCCCTACAATGAGCAGTTCTTC. Translation: CSVEHPSDPYNEQFF.